These 4 T cell receptor beta chains were sequenced from one sample in a study of PD-1 blockade in classical Hodgkin lymphoma. Each patient experienced a relapse that followed autologous stem cell transplantation, and brentuximab vedotin exposure varied. The data were produced by immunoSEQ multiplex PCR, yet TCRdb's version contains in-frame clones alone and is incomplete. The table shows more than 35,000 clones, with almost 90% occurring only once. The specimen was peripheral blood mononuclear cells (PBMCs), collected before the second cycle of nivolumab. Receptors were obtained from a human donor with classical Hodgkin lymphoma.

The chain recombines TRBV4-1 with TRBJ2-1, with 9 nucleotides matching TRBD2. The germline CDR1 and CDR2 sequences are MGHRA and YSYEKL. J gave up 9 bases and V 1 base, and 13 bases lay outside the gene matches. CDR3 length equals 17 residues. The DNA for the CDR3 is TGCGCCAGCAGCCAAGCCAACTTGGGCGGGAGGGCCCGTGAGCAGTTCTTC. Its translation: CASSQANLGGRAREQFF.

This chain links TRBV19 with TRBJ1-2; D gene unclear. CDR3 size: 16 residues. V lost 7 bases to trimming and J lost 3 bases, with 21 bases between them. Germline loops: CDR1 LNHDA, CDR2 SQIVND (reference sequence). The DNA for the CDR3 is TGTGCCAGTATGTCGGAAGAAGACCCCGTCGACTATGGCTACACCTTC. Amino acid sequence: CASMSEEDPVDYGYTF.

The chain recombines TRBV10-1 with TRBJ1-5; TRBD1 might be the D (5 bases). Trimming removed 3 bases at V and 5 bases at J, with 5 bases between. This CDR3 is built from 12 residues. The germline gives CDR1 WNHNN, CDR2 SYGVQD (reference sequence). CDR3 sequence: CASSEGDQPQHF. Written as DNA, the CDR3 is TGCGCCAGCAGTGAAGGGGATCAGCCCCAGCATTTT.

The rearrangement uses TRBV6-5 and TRBJ1-1; possibly TRBD1 for D (6 bases). V was pared by 5 bases and J by 3 bases, with 10 bases between. CDR1 and CDR2 (germline): MNHEY, SVGAGI. This CDR3 region has 13 residues. CDR3 bases: TGTGCCAGCAGTCCGGGACACCACACTGAAGCTTTCTTT. This codes for CASSPGHHTEAFF.